This TCR beta chain was captured in a study of beta chain features in type 1 diabetes. Overall study findings and caveats: VDJ junctions sequenced from type 1 diabetes patients showed fewer insertions and more deletions. Sampled from patients, naive, central memory and Treg TCRB repertoires appeared more similar than those sampled from healthy donors.

The CDR3 totals 12 residues. The V end lost 6 bases, the J end lost 6 bases, and 15 bases lay between the germline ends. Looked up from germline, CDR1 is SQVTM and CDR2 is ANQGSEA. Investigators reverse transcribed all isolated RNA, so they sequenced expressed TCRB transcripts. About 4 million reads per sample were averaged for naive, central memory and regulatory samples. Clones were sequenced by immunoSEQ multiplex PCR, and TCRdb holds only the in-frame ones, with some missing. The sample records about 330,000 clones, 9.5% to 11% being singletons. Of note for this clone: Its antigen is unidentified.

The chain joins TRBV29-1 to TRBJ2-7, with TRBD2 as a possible D gene (5 bases). The receptor comes from a woman between 25 and 40 years old in good health. Sequencing was performed on naive CD4+ T cells from blood. The CDR3 bases are TGCAGCGTGAAGGTGGTAGGGAGCGAGCAGTACTTC. Translation gives CSVKVVGSEQYF.